One sample yielded the 29 T cell receptor beta chains listed below, sequenced in a study of OX40 agonist ivuxolimab in advanced cancers. The method was immunoSEQ multiplex PCR; TCRdb's version includes in-frame clones alone and lacks a portion of them. The data show just over 60,000 clones, more than 90% seen once. The sequencing used CD4+ or CD8+ T cells sorted from blood, collected in a trial of the OX40 agonist ivuxolimab. These receptors all stem from an adult with an advanced solid tumor such as melanoma, head and neck, liver or kidney cancer.

The chain employs TRBV18 and TRBJ2-1, with 8 bases aligning to TRBD2. The germline V gene encodes CDR1 KGHSH and CDR2 LQKENI. The CDR3 consists of 16 residues. The V segment lost 4 bases and the J segment 0 bases; nucleotides outside the gene matches: 5. The CDR3 nucleotides are TGTGCCAGCTCACTACTAGCGGCCAGCTCCTACAATGAGCAGTTCTTC. Translated, it gives CASSLLAASSYNEQFF.

This chain links TRBV5-4 with TRBJ2-5, with 7 bases lining up with TRBD1. J was trimmed by 5 bases and V by 2 bases; bases with no gene match: 9. Germline V gene lookup returns CDR1 SGHNT and CDR2 YYREEE (reference sequence). This CDR3 is 15 amino acids long. CDR3 nucleotide sequence: TGTGCCAGCAGCTTCCGACAGGGTGGGTTTGAGACCCAGTACTTC. Amino acid sequence: CASSFRQGGFETQYF.

The chain has TRBV9 and TRBJ2-2, with TRBD2 matching over 9 bases. The CDR3 is 16 amino acids. CDR1 is SGDLS and CDR2 is YYNGEE in the germline V gene. V was clipped by 0 bases and J by 5 bases; unmatched bases: 5. The CDR3 sequence is CASSVDLAGRTGELFF. The CDR3, as DNA: TGTGCCAGCAGCGTAGATCTAGCGGGAAGGACCGGGGAGCTGTTTTTT.

The J gene is TRBJ2-3, the V gene TRBV2; D not certain. CDR1 SNHLY and CDR2 FYNNEI come from the germline V gene. The V end was cut by 6 bases, the J end by 2 bases, with 9 bases between. The CDR3 covers 13 residues. CDR3 sequence (DNA): TGTGCCAGCAGAACTCCCGACACAGATACGCAGTATTTT. This encodes CASRTPDTDTQYF.

The gene calls are TRBV4-2 and TRBJ2-1; D perhaps matches TRBD2 (5 bases). The CDR3 runs to 15 residues. Germline CDR1 reads LGHNA; CDR2 reads YNFKEQ. V was clipped by 4 bases and J by 4 bases, with 14 bases between them. In DNA form, the CDR3 reads TGTGCCAGCAGCCCTACGACTACTTTATACAATGAGCAGTTCTTC. It is translated as CASSPTTTLYNEQFF.

The CDR3 DNA is TGTGCCAGTAGTACGGGACTAGCAACAGATACGCAGTATTTT. It yields the protein CASSTGLATDTQYF. V and J are TRBV19 and TRBJ2-3; 9 positions agree with TRBD2. The V gene end was trimmed by 4 bases and the J gene end by 3 bases; junction bases not matched to a gene: 2. This CDR3 is 14 amino acids long. Germline CDR1 is LNHDA and CDR2 is SQIVND (reference sequence).

The chain combines TRBV11-3 with TRBJ1-3; TRBD1 agrees at 7 bases. J was trimmed by 2 bases and V by 5 bases; bases with no gene match: 9. The CDR3 runs to 16 residues. Germline CDR1 reads SGHNT; CDR2 reads YENEEA. CDR3 region: CASSQQGDITGNTIYF. The DNA of the CDR3 is TGTGCCAGCAGCCAGCAGGGGGATATCACTGGAAACACCATATATTTT.

J is TRBJ1-2 and V is TRBV5-5; D gene unclear. V shed 0 bases and J shed 3 bases, with 9 bases lying between them. CDR1 is SGHKS and CDR2 is YYEKEE in the germline V gene (reference sequence). There are 14 residues in the CDR3. The CDR3 sequence is CASSLVRGHYGYTF. CDR3 sequence (DNA): TGTGCCAGCAGCTTGGTACGAGGACACTATGGCTACACCTTC.

The CDR3 spells CAISGPGSGSSYNEQFF. Written as DNA, the CDR3 is TGTGCCATCAGTGGCCCGGGGAGCGGGAGCTCCTACAATGAGCAGTTCTTC. This chain links TRBV10-3 with TRBJ2-1; the match to TRBD2 covers 8 bases. The V and J ends lost 4 bases and 0 bases, in that order; junction bases with no gene match: 8. The CDR3 has 17 residues. Germline assignment: CDR1 ENHRY and CDR2 SYGVKD.

The J gene is TRBJ1-1, the V gene TRBV29-1; TRBD1 aligns across 7 bases. Germline V gives CDR1 SQVTM, CDR2 ANQGSEA. The CDR3 covers 12 residues. The trim removed 5 bases at V and 5 bases at J, leaving 5 bases unmatched. The CDR3 is CSVQQGLTEAFF. CDR3 bases: TGCAGCGTTCAACAGGGGTTGACTGAAGCTTTCTTT.

This clone showed up just a few times. J is TRBJ2-1 and V is TRBV19; no reliable D call. Germline V CDR1 and CDR2: LNHDA, SQIVND (reference sequence). Trimming removed 5 bases at V and 5 bases at J, with 7 bases between. CDR3 length equals 12 residues. For the CDR3, the DNA is TGTGCCAGTAGTCGTAGCAACAATGAGCAGTTCTTC. Protein sequence: CASSRSNNEQFF.

This chain links TRBV6-6 with TRBJ2-2; D call uncertain. The CDR3 covers 14 residues. Germline lookup yields CDR1 MNHNY and CDR2 SVGAGI (reference sequence). The V and J ends lost 5 bases and 1 base respectively, with 8 bases between them. CDR3 DNA: TGTGCCAGCAGTCTCGGACGGAACACCGGGGAGCTGTTTTTT. As protein: CASSLGRNTGELFF.

V usage is TRBV21-1 and J usage is TRBJ1-1. TRBV21-1 is tagged as a pseudogene. The CDR3 loop spans 12 amino acids. The CDR3 spells CASPRECTEAFF. CDR3 coding DNA: TGTGCCAGCCCCCGGGAGTGCACTGAAGCTTTCTTT.

J is TRBJ2-1 and V is TRBV7-2; TRBD2 matches at 8 bases. V shed 4 bases and J 7 bases; nucleotides not matched to a gene: 12. The CDR3 extends over 16 amino acids. Germline V lookup: CDR1 SGHTA, CDR2 FQGNSA. The chain's CDR3 is CASSWLGTSLRNEQFF. DNA of the CDR3: TGTGCCAGCAGCTGGCTGGGGACTAGTCTTAGGAATGAGCAGTTCTTC. Filled out from reference TRBV7-2 and TRBJ2-1, the complete variable domain reads GAGVSQSPSNKVTEKGKDVELRCDPISGHTALYWYRQSLGQGLEFLIYFQGNSAPDKSGLPSDRFSAERTGGSVSTLTIQRTQQEDSAVYLCASSWLGTSLRNEQFFGPGTRLTVL.

The chain uses TRBV21-1 and TRBJ1-6; the D call TRBD1 from the table was never checked on the DNA. TRBV21-1 is recorded as a pseudogene. CDR3 size: 15 residues. CDR3 nucleotides: TGTGCCAGCAGCACCCGGACCCAGGGTAATTCACCCCTCCACTTT. Residues: CASSTRTQGNSPLHF.

The rearrangement links TRBV27 to TRBJ2-3; D ambiguous. V was trimmed by 3 bases and J by 2 bases, leaving 6 bases between them. The germline V gene has CDR1 MNHEY and CDR2 SMNVEV (reference sequence). The CDR3 runs 13 residues. The CDR3 sequence is CASSFMATDTQYF. The CDR3 nucleotides read TGTGCCAGCAGTTTCATGGCCACAGATACGCAGTATTTT.

The rearrangement uses TRBV7-6 and TRBJ2-1; perhaps TRBD2 as D (6 bases). The CDR3 is made up of 16 amino acids. Trimming took 5 bases from V and 1 from J, leaving 15 bases between them. Germline assignment: CDR1 SGHVS and CDR2 FNYEAQ. CDR3 nucleotides: TGTGCCAGCAGCCCTGAGGAGGGGAGGTCCTACAATGAGCAGTTCTTC. It yields the protein CASSPEEGRSYNEQFF.

This clone was observed a few times. The J gene is TRBJ2-3, the V gene TRBV7-2, with D hard to call. V lost 8 bases and J lost 0, with 9 bases in between. CDR1 and CDR2 from the germline V gene are SGHTA and FQGNSA. This CDR3 has 13 residues. Here the CDR3 reads CASGPSSTDTQYF. DNA for the CDR3: TGTGCCAGCGGACCTTCAAGCACAGATACGCAGTATTTT.

The V and J genes are TRBV7-2 and TRBJ2-3; D gene ambiguous. This CDR3 contains 14 residues. V was clipped by 0 bases and J by 2 bases, with 6 bases between them. Germline V lookup: CDR1 SGHTA, CDR2 FQGNSA. Here the CDR3 reads CASSLAANTDTQYF. Here the CDR3 DNA reads TGTGCCAGCAGCTTAGCGGCAAACACAGATACGCAGTATTTT. The full variable domain, in which reference TRBV7-2 and TRBJ2-3 provide the parts outside the CDR3, is GAGVSQSPSNKVTEKGKDVELRCDPISGHTALYWYRQSLGQGLEFLIYFQGNSAPDKSGLPSDRFSAERTGGSVSTLTIQRTQQEDSAVYLCASSLAANTDTQYFGPGTRLTVL.

The gene calls are TRBV2 and TRBJ2-7; D perhaps matches TRBD1 (6 bases). The germline gives CDR1 SNHLY, CDR2 FYNNEI. With 6 bases removed from V and 0 bases from J, the gap between germline ends came to 12 bases. The CDR3 sequence is 14 residues long. In DNA, the CDR3 is TGTGCCAGCAGATCCAGGGGAAGCTCCTACGAGCAGTACTTC. Translated, it gives CASRSRGSSYEQYF.

This chain uses TRBV2 with TRBJ2-1, with a tentative D call TRBD2 (5 bases). Germline CDR1 is SNHLY and CDR2 is FYNNEI. Trimming took 4 bases from V and 7 from J, leaving 17 bases between them. The CDR3 length is 15 residues. In nucleotides, the CDR3 is TGTGCCAGCAGTGTAATAGCCGGGGTCTTGAATGAGCAGTTCTTC. Its protein product is CASSVIAGVLNEQFF.

The chain is built from TRBV5-4 and TRBJ2-7, with 8 bases lining up with TRBD1. From germline, CDR1 is SGHNT and CDR2 YYREEE (reference sequence). The V segment lost 4 bases and the J segment 4 bases; nucleotides outside the gene matches: 4. The CDR3 has 13 amino acids. In DNA form, the CDR3 reads TGTGCCAGCAGCCGGTGGACAGGGTACGAGCAGTACTTC. Protein product: CASSRWTGYEQYF.

This sequence joins TRBV6-5 and TRBJ2-7, with a weak D call TRBD1 (5 bases). V gave up 6 bases and J gave up 4 bases, with 16 bases separating them. This CDR3 has 14 amino acids. Germline V gene lookup returns CDR1 MNHEY and CDR2 SVGAGI. The CDR3 protein is CASRREKTVYEQYF. DNA of the CDR3: TGTGCCAGCAGGAGAGAGAAGACAGTTTACGAGCAGTACTTC.

This sequence joins TRBV25-1 and TRBJ1-2; 7 bases align to TRBD1. V was clipped by 4 bases and J by 5 bases; unmatched bases: 10. CDR3 length equals 15 residues. Germline lookup yields CDR1 MGHDK and CDR2 SYGVNS. The CDR3 is CASSAEGAQIYGYTF. For the CDR3, the DNA is TGTGCCAGCAGTGCCGAGGGGGCGCAGATATATGGCTACACCTTC.

This clone showed up just once. The chain combines TRBV30 with TRBJ2-2; D might be TRBD2 (7 bases). The V gene's germline CDR1 is GTSNPN and CDR2 SVGIG (reference sequence). With 3 bases removed from V and 4 bases from J, the gap between germline ends came to 12 bases. CDR3 length: 14 amino acids. The CDR3 region is CAWRGGALTGELFF. The CDR3 DNA is TGTGCCTGGAGGGGGGGGGCCCTCACCGGGGAGCTGTTTTTT.

This clone was counted a single time. In the same sample, other DNA sequences code for this CDR3. This chain links TRBV5-1 with TRBJ2-6, with a tentative D call TRBD1 (7 bases). The CDR3 is 17 amino acids. V was cut by 7 bases and J by 3 bases, with 20 bases left in between. From germline, CDR1 is SGHRS and CDR2 YFSETQ. This CDR3 reads CASRAGPGGYGANVLTF. The CDR3 DNA reads TGCGCCAGCCGGGCGGGCCCAGGGGGGTATGGGGCCAACGTCCTGACTTTC.

This clone was seen more than once but under ten times. J is TRBJ2-3 and V is TRBV6-1, with no clear D. V lost 6 bases and J lost 2, with 15 bases in between. This CDR3 has 15 residues. Germline V lookup: CDR1 MNHNS, CDR2 SASEGT. For the CDR3, the DNA is TGTGCCAGCAGGGCCAGGAAAGGGTTCACAGATACGCAGTATTTT. Amino acid sequence: CASRARKGFTDTQYF.

This chain joins TRBV6-1 and TRBJ2-2; the D is unclear. CDR3 length: 14 amino acids. V lost 5 bases, J lost 1 base, and 8 bases lay in between. CDR1 is MNHNS and CDR2 is SASEGT in the germline V gene. The CDR3, as DNA: TGTGCCAGCAGTTCGACCGGGAACACCGGGGAGCTGTTTTTT. Amino acids: CASSSTGNTGELFF.

The chain couples TRBV27 to TRBJ2-5; 11 nucleotides agree with TRBD2. The V and J ends lost 6 bases and 5 bases, in that order; junction bases with no gene match: 2. Germline V CDR1 and CDR2: MNHEY, SMNVEV (reference sequence). The CDR3 has 13 residues. CDR3 loop: CASRWTSGETQYF. In DNA form, the CDR3 reads TGTGCCAGCAGGTGGACTAGCGGGGAGACCCAGTACTTC.